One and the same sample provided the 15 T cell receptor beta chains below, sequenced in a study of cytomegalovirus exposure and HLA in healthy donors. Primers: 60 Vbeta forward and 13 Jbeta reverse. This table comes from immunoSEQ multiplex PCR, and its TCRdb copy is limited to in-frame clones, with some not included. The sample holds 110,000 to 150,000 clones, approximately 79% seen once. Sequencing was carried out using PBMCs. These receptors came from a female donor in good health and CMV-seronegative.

The CDR3 bases are TGTGCCAGCAGCGTAGGACTAGCGGGAGACGAGCAGTACTTC. Its protein is CASSVGLAGDEQYF. The rearrangement joins TRBV9 to TRBJ2-7; 12 bases are a match to TRBD2. Trimming removed 0 bases from V and 5 bases from J; junction bases left unmatched: 0. In germline, CDR1 is SGDLS, CDR2 YYNGEE. The length of the CDR3 is 14 residues. Together with reference TRBV9 and TRBJ2-7, the CDR3 gives the full variable domain: DSGVTQTPKHLITATGQRVTLRCSPRSGDLSVYWYQQSLDQGLQFLIQYYNGEERAKGNILERFSAQQFPDLHSELNLSSLELGDSALYFCASSVGLAGDEQYFGPGTRLTVT.

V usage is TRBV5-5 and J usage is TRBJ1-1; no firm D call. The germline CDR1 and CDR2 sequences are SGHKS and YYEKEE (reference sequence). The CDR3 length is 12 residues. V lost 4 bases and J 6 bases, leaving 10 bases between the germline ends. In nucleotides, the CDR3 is TGTGCCAGCAGCCCCCTAAGCGCTGAAGCTTTCTTT. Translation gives CASSPLSAEAFF. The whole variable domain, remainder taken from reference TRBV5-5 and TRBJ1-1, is DAGVTQSPTHLIKTRGQQVTLRCSPISGHKSVSWYQQVLGQGPQFIFQYYEKEERGRGNFPDRFSARQFPNYSSELNVNALLLGDSALYLCASSPLSAEAFFGQGTRLTVV.

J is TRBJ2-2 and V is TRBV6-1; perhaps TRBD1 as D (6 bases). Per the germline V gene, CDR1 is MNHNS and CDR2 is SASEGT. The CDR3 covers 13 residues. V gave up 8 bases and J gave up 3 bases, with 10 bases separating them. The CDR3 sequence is CASGGHYTGELFF. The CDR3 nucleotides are TGTGCCAGCGGGGGACATTACACCGGGGAGCTGTTTTTT.

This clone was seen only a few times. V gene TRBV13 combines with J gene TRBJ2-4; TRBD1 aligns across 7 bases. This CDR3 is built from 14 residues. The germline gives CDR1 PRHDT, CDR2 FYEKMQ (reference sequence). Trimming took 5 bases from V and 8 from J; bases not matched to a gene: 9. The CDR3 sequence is CASSQHRGRDIQYF. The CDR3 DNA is TGTGCCAGCAGCCAGCACAGGGGAAGGGACATTCAGTACTTC.

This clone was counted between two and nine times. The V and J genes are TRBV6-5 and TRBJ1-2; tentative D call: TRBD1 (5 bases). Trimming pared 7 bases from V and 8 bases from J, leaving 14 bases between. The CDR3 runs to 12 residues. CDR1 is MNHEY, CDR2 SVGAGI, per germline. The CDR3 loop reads CASTTSGDGYTF. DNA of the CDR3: TGTGCCAGCACCACCTCGGGGGACGGCTACACCTTC.

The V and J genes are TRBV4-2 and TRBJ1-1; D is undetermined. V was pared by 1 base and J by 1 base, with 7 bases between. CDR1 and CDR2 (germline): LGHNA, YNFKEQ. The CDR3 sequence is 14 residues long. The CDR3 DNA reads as TGTGCCAGCAGCCAAGTGACACCGAACACTGAAGCTTTCTTT. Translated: CASSQVTPNTEAFF.

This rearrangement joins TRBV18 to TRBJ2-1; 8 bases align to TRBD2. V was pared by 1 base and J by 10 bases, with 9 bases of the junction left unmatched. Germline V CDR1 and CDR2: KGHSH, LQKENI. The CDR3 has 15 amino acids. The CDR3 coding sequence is TGTGCCAGCTCACCACGGCCGGGAGGGCCCACCGAGCAGTTCTTC. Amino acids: CASSPRPGGPTEQFF.

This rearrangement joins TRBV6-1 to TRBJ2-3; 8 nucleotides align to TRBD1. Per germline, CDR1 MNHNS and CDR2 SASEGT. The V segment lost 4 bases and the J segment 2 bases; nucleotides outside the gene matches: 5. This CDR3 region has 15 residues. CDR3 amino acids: CASSGQGRSTDTQYF. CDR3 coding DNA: TGTGCCAGCAGTGGACAGGGGAGGTCCACAGATACGCAGTATTTT.

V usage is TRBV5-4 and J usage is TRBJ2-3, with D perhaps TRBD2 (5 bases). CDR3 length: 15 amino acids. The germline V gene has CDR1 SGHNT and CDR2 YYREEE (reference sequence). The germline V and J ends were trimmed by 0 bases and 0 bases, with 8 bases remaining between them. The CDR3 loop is CASSLGGQSTDTQYF. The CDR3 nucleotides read TGTGCCAGCAGCTTGGGCGGGCAGAGCACAGATACGCAGTATTTT.

The CDR3 is CASYRNEKLFF. The DNA for the CDR3 is TGTGCCTCATACAGGAATGAAAAACTGTTTTTT. The chain carries TRBV30 and TRBJ1-4, with TRBD1 as a possible D gene (5 bases). From germline, CDR1 is GTSNPN and CDR2 SVGIG (reference sequence). V was clipped by 7 bases and J by 5 bases, with 8 bases between them. The CDR3 is made up of 11 amino acids.

The CDR3 loop reads CASSLPTSGSIEQYF. Written as DNA, the CDR3 is TGTGCCAGCAGCTTACCGACTAGCGGGAGTATCGAGCAGTACTTC. V usage is TRBV5-6 and J usage is TRBJ2-7; 12 nucleotides agree with TRBD2. V shed 2 bases, J shed 6 bases, and the junction held 6 bases outside the gene matches. Germline-derived CDR1 and CDR2 are SGHDT and YYEEEE. The CDR3 runs to 15 residues.

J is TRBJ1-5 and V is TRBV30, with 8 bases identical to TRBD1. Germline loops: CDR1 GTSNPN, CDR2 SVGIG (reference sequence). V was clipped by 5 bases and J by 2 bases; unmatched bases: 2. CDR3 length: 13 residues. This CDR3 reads CAWGGQGNQPQHF. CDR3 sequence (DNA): TGTGCCTGGGGGGGACAGGGCAATCAGCCCCAGCATTTT.

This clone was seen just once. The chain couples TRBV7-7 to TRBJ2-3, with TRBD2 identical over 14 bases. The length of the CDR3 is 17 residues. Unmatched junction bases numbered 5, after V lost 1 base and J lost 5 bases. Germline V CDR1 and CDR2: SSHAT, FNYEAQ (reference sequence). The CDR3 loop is CASSLGLAGGPVDTQYF. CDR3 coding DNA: TGTGCCAGCAGCTTAGGACTAGCGGGAGGGCCTGTAGATACGCAGTATTTT.

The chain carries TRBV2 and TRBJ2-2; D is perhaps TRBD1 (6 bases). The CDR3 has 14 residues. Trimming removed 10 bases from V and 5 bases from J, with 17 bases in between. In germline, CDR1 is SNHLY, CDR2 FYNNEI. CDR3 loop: CATGQGYFTGELFF. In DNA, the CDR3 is TGTGCCACCGGGCAGGGGTATTTTACCGGGGAGCTGTTTTTT.

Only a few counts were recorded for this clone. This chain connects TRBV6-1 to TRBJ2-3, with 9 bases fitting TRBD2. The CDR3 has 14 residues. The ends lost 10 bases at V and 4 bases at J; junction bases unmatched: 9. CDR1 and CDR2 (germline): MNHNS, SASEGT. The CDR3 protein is CAIRGGRAPDTQYF. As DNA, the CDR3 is TGTGCCATCCGTGGCGGGAGGGCCCCAGATACGCAGTATTTT.